These 2 T cell receptor beta chains originate from one sample sequenced in a study of blood T cell repertoires in COVID-19 (dated by TCRdb to the early 2020s). Library generation was performed with the immunoSEQ multiplex PCR assay. TCRdb limited this immuneACCESS table to in-frame rearrangements with V and J called. A share of clones is missing; checked studies link under half to unresolved V genes, and the rest is unexplained. For this sample the table gives some 50,000 clones, of which over 80% were detected only once. The top ten clones comprise approximately 3.7% of the sample. Sequencing was done on a sample of peripheral blood. These receptors came from a human donor in a cohort sampled during active COVID-19.

This chain joins TRBV7-2 and TRBJ1-1, with 7 bases identical to TRBD1. CDR1 is SGHTA and CDR2 is FQGNSA in the germline V gene. The CDR3 loop spans 14 amino acids. V was clipped by 0 bases and J by 10 bases; unmatched bases: 8. For the CDR3, the DNA is TGTGCCAGCAGCTTAGCCAGGGACAGCCACATAGCTTTCTTT. The encoded protein is CASSLARDSHIAFF.

The genes are TRBV9 and TRBJ2-2; TRBD2 matches at 7 bases. J lost 1 base, V lost 1 base, and 4 bases had no gene match. Germline V gene lookup returns CDR1 SGDLS and CDR2 YYNGEE. This CDR3 has 16 residues. The CDR3 loop reads CASSVKGLVNTGELFF. CDR3 coding DNA: TGTGCCAGCAGCGTAAAAGGACTAGTGAACACCGGGGAGCTGTTTTTT.